This T cell receptor (beta chain) was sequenced for a study of blood T cell repertoires in COVID-19. Study-wide background: Donors in the United States, Italy and Spain gave samples during acute or convalescent COVID-19. In each case, the material was cDNA or gDNA derived from T cells, B-cell-depleted T cells, or PBMCs.

The V gene lost 0 bases and the J gene lost 4 bases, with 18 bases spanning the gap. Germline assignment: CDR1 MGHRA and CDR2 YSYEKL. The CDR3 sequence is 17 residues long. Original processing notes: Estimated nucleated cell counts came from reference gene primer amplification. The table came from immunoSEQ multiplex PCR; TCRdb's copy has only in-frame clones and leaves some out. That table gives V, J and clone size, and the DNA gave D and trimming. The data contain about 70,000 clones, roughly 80% of them seen just once; the ten biggest clones take up around 4.8%. This chain joins TRBV4-1 and TRBJ1-2; D might be TRBD1 (5 bases). This TCR came from an elderly woman with active or convalescent COVID-19. Sequencing used peripheral blood. The CDR3 sequence: CASSQDSRTRVGYGYTF. In DNA form, the CDR3 reads TGCGCCAGCAGCCAAGATAGTCGGACAAGGGTTGGCTATGGCTACACCTTC.